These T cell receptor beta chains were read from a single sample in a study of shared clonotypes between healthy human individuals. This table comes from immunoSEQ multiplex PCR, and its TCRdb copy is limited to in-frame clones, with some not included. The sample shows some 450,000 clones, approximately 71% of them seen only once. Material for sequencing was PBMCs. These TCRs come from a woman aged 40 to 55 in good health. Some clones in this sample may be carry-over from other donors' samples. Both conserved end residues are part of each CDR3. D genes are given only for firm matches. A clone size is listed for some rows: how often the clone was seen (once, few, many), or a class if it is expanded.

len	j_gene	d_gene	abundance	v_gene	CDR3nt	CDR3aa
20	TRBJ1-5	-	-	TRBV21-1	TGTGCCAGCAGCACTGAAAAAACCCCCCGCAGGCCCTATAGCAATCAGCCCCAGCATTTT	CASSTEKTPRRPYSNQPQHF
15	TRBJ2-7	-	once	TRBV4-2	TGTGCCAGCAGCCAAGGGGAGCCTACGCCCTACGAGCAGTACTTC	CASSQGEPTPYEQYF
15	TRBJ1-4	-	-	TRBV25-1	TGTGCCAGCAGTGAATGGCGGGGTATAGGGGAAAAACTGTTTTTT	CASSEWRGIGEKLFF
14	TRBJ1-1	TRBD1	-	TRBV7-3	TGTGCCAGCAGCTTGACAGGGCCGAACACTGAAGCTTTCTTT	CASSLTGPNTEAFF
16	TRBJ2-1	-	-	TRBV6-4	TGTGCCAGCAGTGACTCGGATAGCGGAGACTACAATGAGCAGTTCTTC	CASSDSDSGDYNEQFF
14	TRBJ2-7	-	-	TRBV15	TGTGCCACCAGCAGATCGGGGGGCTTGGACGAGCAGTACTTC	CATSRSGGLDEQYF
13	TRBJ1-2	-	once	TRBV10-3	TGTGCCATCAGTGAGGGAGCACGCTATGGCTACACCTTC	CAISEGARYGYTF
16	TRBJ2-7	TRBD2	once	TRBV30	TGTGCCTGGAGTGTATCTTTCGGCGGGGGGAACTACGAGCAGTACTTC	CAWSVSFGGGNYEQYF
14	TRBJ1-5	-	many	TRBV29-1	TGCAGCGCAGCTACAGGGAATAGCAATCAGCCCCAGCATTTT	CSAATGNSNQPQHF
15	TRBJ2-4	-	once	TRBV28	TGTGCCAGCAGCCAGTCGGGGTTAACCAAAAACATTCAGTACTTC	CASSQSGLTKNIQYF
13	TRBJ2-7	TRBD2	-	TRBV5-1	TGCGCCAGCAGCCTAGCGGGGTTTTTTGAGCAGTACTTC	CASSLAGFFEQYF
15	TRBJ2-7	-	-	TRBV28	TGTGCCAGCAGTTTTTCCCGGCCCGGGACCGACTTTCAGTACTTC	CASSFSRPGTDFQYF
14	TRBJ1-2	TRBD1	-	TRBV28	TGTGCCAGCAGTTCACCGGACAGGGTTTATGGCTACACCTTC	CASSSPDRVYGYTF
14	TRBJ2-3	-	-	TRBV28	TGTGCCAGCAGGTCCTCGAGAAGCACAGATACGCAGTATTTT	CASRSSRSTDTQYF
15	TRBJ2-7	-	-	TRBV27	TGTGCCAGCAGACCACTAAAACTTGCCGGATACGAGCAGTACTTC	CASRPLKLAGYEQYF
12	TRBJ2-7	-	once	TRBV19	TGTGCCTCAAAGGGGTCCTACTACGAGCAGTACTTC	CASKGSYYEQYF
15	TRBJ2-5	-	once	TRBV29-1	TGCAGCGTTGAAGGAGACAGGACCTCCCAAGAGACCCAGTACTTC	CSVEGDRTSQETQYF
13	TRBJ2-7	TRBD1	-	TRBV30	TGTGCCTGGAGTCGGACAGGGGCCTACGAGCAGTACTTC	CAWSRTGAYEQYF
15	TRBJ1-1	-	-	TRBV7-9	TGTGCCAGCAGGCTAGGTGGGACCACTGGGACTGAAGCTTTCTTT	CASRLGGTTGTEAFF
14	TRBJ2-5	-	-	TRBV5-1	TGCGCCAGCAGCTTGGCCGAGGCTGAAGAGACCCAGTACTTC	CASSLAEAEETQYF
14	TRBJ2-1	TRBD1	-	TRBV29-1	TGCAGCGCCACCCGGGACAGGGGGTACAATGAGCAGTTCTTC	CSATRDRGYNEQFF
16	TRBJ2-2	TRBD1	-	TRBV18	TGTGCCAGCTCTCAGTATCAGGGGGCGAACACCGGGGAGCTGTTTTTT	CASSQYQGANTGELFF
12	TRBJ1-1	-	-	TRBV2	TGTGCCAGCAGGGGTTACAGCACAGAAGCTTTCTTT	CASRGYSTEAFF
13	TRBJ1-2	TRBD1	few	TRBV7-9	TGTGCCAGCAGTGACAGGGGAGAGTATGGCTACACCTTC	CASSDRGEYGYTF
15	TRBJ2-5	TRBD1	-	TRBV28	TGTGCCAGCAGCTCCCCAACCAGGGGGTTGCAGACCCAGTACTTC	CASSSPTRGLQTQYF
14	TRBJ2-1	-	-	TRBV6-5	TGTGCCAGCACTAAAATCCCCCAGGCCAATGAGCAGTTCTTC	CASTKIPQANEQFF
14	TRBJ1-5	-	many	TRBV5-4	TGTGCCAGCAGCCGGGGGGAGGGGACTCAGCCCCAGCATTTT	CASSRGEGTQPQHF
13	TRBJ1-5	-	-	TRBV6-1	TGTGCCAGCGAGGCCATTAGCAATCAGCCCCAGCATTTT	CASEAISNQPQHF
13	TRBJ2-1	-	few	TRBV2	TGTGCCAGCAGGGGGTTTCCCTACAATGAGCAGTTCTTC	CASRGFPYNEQFF
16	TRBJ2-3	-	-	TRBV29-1	TGCAGCGTTGGAGAGGGCGCAGGGGGGGGCACAGATACGCAGTATTTT	CSVGEGAGGGTDTQYF
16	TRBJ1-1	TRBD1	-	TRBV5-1	TGCGCCAGCAGCGTTAGGACAGGAAGTATGAACACTGAAGCTTTCTTT	CASSVRTGSMNTEAFF
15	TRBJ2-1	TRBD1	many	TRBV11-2	TGTGCCAGCAGCTTAACAGGGGGTTACTACAATGAGCAGTTCTTC	CASSLTGGYYNEQFF
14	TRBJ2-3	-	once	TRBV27	TGTGCCAGCAGTTTACAGTCCCCCACAGATACGCAGTATTTT	CASSLQSPTDTQYF
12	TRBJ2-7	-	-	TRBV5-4	TGTGCCAGCAGCTTTAGCGGCTACGAGCAGTACTTC	CASSFSGYEQYF
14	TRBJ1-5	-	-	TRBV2	TGTGCCAGCAGTGAACAGACAGACTATCAGCCCCAGCATTTT	CASSEQTDYQPQHF
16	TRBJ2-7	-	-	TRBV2	TGTGCCAGCAGTGAAAGGTTTGGACAGCACTCCTACGAGCAGTACTTC	CASSERFGQHSYEQYF
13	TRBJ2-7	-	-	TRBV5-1	TGCGCCAGCAGCATTGACAGAGCCTACGAGCAGTACTTC	CASSIDRAYEQYF
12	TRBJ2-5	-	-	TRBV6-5	TGTGCCAGCGGTATGGTGGGGGAGACCCAGTACTTC	CASGMVGETQYF
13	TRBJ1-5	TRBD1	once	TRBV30	TGTGCCTGGAGTCGACAGGGGTATCAGCCCCAGCATTTT	CAWSRQGYQPQHF
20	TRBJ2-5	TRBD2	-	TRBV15	TGTGCCACCAGCAGAGATCGGACGCAGCTACTGGCGGGAGGAAGGGGGACCCAGTACTTC	CATSRDRTQLLAGGRGTQYF
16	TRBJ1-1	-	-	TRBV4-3	TGCGCCAGCAGCCAAGGGTGGGGCGAAGGGAACACTGAAGCTTTCTTT	CASSQGWGEGNTEAFF
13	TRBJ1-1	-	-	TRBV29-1	TGCAGCGGGGGAGGACAGTCGAACACTGAAGCTTTCTTT	CSGGGQSNTEAFF
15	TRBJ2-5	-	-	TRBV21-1	TGTGCCAGCAGCAAAGTGAGACAGGAAGAAGAGACCCAGTACTTC	CASSKVRQEEETQYF
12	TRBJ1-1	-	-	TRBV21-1	TGTGCCAGCAGGCGACAGGTGGGCGAAGCTTTCTTT	CASRRQVGEAFF
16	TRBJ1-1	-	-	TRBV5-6	TGTGCCAGCAGCTTGGCACGGTGGTTTGGGAACACTGAAGCTTTCTTT	CASSLARWFGNTEAFF
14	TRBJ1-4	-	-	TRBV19	TGTGCCAGTAGTATATGGCAGTCTAATGAAAAACTGTTTTTT	CASSIWQSNEKLFF
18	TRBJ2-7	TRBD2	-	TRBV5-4	TGTGCCAGCAGCTTGGATAGCGGGAGGGCCAGGGTCGTAGACGAGCAGTACTTC	CASSLDSGRARVVDEQYF
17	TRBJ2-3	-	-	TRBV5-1	TGCGCCAGCAGCTTCCGAGGTACAGTATTCAACACAGATACGCAGTATTTT	CASSFRGTVFNTDTQYF
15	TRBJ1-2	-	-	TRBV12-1	TGTGCCAGCAGCTCTGCCAGAGTTAAAAACTATGGCTACACCTTC	CASSSARVKNYGYTF
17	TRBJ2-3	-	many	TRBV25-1	TGTGCCAGCAGTGATAACTGGGGTACTGCTAGCACAGATACGCAGTATTTT	CASSDNWGTASTDTQYF
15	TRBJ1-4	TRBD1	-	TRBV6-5	TGTGCCAGCAGTCGCCTACAGGGGATTTGGGAAAAACTGTTTTTT	CASSRLQGIWEKLFF
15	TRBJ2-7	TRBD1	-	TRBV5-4	TGTGCCAGCAGCCTCGGACAGGGGGCAGGTTACGAGCAGTACTTC	CASSLGQGAGYEQYF
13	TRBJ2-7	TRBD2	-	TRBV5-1	TGCGCCAGCAGCCCGGGAGGGACCTACGAGCAGTACTTC	CASSPGGTYEQYF